This entry is about one T cell receptor beta chain. Its antigen is unknown. The data are from a study of OX40 agonist ivuxolimab in advanced cancers. At the level of the study: Three patients responded partially, comprising one with hepatocellular carcinoma and two with cutaneous melanoma.

The CDR3 runs 15 residues. Germline V CDR1 and CDR2: SEHNR, FQNEAQ (reference sequence). Unmatched junction bases numbered 7, after V lost 4 bases and J lost 6 bases. The table came from immunoSEQ multiplex PCR; TCRdb's copy has only in-frame clones and leaves some out. The sample has under 95,000 clones, around 88% seen once. Study conclusions and caveats: Determination of antigen specificity was not performed for the expanded peripheral T cells.

The specimen comprised CD4+ or CD8+ T cells sorted from blood, sampled in a trial of the OX40 agonist ivuxolimab. The rearrangement joins TRBV7-9 to TRBJ2-4, with 9 bases fitting TRBD1. The TCR was taken from an adult with an advanced solid tumor such as melanoma, head and neck, liver or kidney cancer. CDR3: CASSSLGTGPNIQYF. Here the CDR3 DNA reads TGTGCCAGCAGCTCCTTAGGGACAGGGCCAAACATTCAGTACTTC.